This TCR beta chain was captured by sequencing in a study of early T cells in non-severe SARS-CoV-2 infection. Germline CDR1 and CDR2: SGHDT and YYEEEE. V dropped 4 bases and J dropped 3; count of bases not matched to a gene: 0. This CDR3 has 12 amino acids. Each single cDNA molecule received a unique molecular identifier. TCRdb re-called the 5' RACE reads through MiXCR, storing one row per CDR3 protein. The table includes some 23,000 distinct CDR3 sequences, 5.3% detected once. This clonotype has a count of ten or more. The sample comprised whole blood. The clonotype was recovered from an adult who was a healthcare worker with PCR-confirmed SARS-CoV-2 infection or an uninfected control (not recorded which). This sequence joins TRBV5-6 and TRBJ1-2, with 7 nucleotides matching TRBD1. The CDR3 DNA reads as TGTGCCAGCAGCACAGGGGACTATGGCTACACCTTC. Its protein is CASSTGDYGYTF. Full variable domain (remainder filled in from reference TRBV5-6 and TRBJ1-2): DAGVTQSPTHLIKTRGQQVTLRCSPKSGHDTVSWYQQALGQGPQFIFQYYEEEERQRGNFPDRFSGHQFPNYSSELNVNALLLGDSALYLCASSTGDYGYTFGSGTRLTVV.